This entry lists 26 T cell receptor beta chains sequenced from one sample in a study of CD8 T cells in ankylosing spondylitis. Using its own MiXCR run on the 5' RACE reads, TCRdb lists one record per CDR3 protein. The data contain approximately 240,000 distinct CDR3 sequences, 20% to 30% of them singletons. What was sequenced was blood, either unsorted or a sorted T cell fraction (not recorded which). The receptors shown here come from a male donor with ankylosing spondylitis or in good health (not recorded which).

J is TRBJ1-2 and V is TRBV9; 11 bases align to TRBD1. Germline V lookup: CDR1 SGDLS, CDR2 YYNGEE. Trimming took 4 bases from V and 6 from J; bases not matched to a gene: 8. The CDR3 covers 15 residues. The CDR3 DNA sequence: TGTGCCAGCAGCTTTCGGACAGGGGGCGTTAATGGCTACACCTTC. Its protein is CASSFRTGGVNGYTF. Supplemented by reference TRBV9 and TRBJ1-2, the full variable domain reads DSGVTQTPKHLITATGQRVTLRCSPRSGDLSVYWYQQSLDQGLQFLIQYYNGEERAKGNILERFSAQQFPDLHSELNLSSLELGDSALYFCASSFRTGGVNGYTFGSGTRLTVV.

The CDR3 DNA sequence: TGTGCCAGCAGCTCGTCCCCCGAGGGTCAGGAGACCCAGTACTTC. Encoded protein: CASSSSPEGQETQYF. V gene TRBV11-2 combines with J gene TRBJ2-5; tentatively, D is TRBD2 (5 bases). The germline V gene encodes CDR1 SGHAT and CDR2 FQNNGV. With 4 bases removed from V and 5 bases from J, the gap between germline ends came to 17 bases. The CDR3 contains 15 residues.

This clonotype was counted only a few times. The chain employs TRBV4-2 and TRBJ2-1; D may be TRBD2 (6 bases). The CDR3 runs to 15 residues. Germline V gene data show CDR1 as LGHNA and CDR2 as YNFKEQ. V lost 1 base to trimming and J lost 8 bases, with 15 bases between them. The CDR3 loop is CASSQVGTAGDEQFF. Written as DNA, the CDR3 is TGTGCCAGCAGCCAAGTTGGGACTGCCGGGGATGAGCAGTTCTTC.

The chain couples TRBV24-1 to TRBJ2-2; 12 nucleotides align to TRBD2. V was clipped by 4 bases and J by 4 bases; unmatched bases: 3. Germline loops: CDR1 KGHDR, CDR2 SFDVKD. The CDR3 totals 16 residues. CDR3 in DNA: TGTGCCACCAGTGACCCGGGACTAGCGGGCACCGGGGAGCTGTTTTTT. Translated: CATSDPGLAGTGELFF.

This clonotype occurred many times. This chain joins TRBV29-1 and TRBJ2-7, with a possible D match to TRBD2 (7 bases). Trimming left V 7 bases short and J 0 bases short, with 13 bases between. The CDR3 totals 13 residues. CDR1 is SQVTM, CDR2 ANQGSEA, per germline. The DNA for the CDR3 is TGCAGCGCTACGGGGGGCCGCTCCTACGAGCAGTACTTC. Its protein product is CSATGGRSYEQYF.

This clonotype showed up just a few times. The CDR3 nucleotides read TGCAGTCCCTACCAGGGACAGGGGACCGAGCAGTACTTC. Translation: CSPYQGQGTEQYF. J is TRBJ2-7 and V is TRBV20-1, with 10 nucleotides matching TRBD1. Trimming removed 8 bases from V and 6 bases from J; junction bases left unmatched: 10. Per germline, CDR1 DFQATT and CDR2 SNEGSKA (reference sequence). This CDR3 is built from 13 residues.

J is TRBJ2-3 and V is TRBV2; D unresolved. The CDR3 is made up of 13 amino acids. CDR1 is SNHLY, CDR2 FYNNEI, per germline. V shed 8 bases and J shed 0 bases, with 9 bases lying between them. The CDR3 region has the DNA TGTGCCAGCTATGAGCAGAGCACAGATACGCAGTATTTT. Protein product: CASYEQSTDTQYF.

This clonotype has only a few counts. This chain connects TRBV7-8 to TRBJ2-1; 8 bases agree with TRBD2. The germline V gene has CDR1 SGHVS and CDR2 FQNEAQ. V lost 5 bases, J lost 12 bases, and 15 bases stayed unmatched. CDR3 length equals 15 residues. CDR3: CASSPNLGLGLSQFF. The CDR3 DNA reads TGTGCCAGCAGCCCGAATCTGGGACTAGGTTTGTCGCAGTTCTTC.

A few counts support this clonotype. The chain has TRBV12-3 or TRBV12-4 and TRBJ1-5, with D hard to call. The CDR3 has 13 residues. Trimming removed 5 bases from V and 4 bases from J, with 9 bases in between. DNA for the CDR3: TGTGCCAGCAGTCCCGGTATAAATCAGCCCCAGCATTTT. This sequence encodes CASSPGINQPQHF.

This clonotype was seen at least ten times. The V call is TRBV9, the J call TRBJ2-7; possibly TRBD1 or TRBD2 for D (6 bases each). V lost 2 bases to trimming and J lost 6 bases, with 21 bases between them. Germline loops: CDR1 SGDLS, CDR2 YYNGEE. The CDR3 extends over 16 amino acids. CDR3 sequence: CASSVAPTQGGLEQYF. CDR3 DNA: TGTGCCAGCAGCGTTGCACCGACCCAAGGGGGGCTCGAGCAGTACTTC.

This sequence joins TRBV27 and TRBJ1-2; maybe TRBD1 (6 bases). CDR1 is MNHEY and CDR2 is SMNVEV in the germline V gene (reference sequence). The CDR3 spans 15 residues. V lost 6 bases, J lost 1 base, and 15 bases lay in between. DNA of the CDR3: TGTGCCAGCAGACCGTTCCGACAGGTTAACTATGGCTACACCTTC. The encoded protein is CASRPFRQVNYGYTF.

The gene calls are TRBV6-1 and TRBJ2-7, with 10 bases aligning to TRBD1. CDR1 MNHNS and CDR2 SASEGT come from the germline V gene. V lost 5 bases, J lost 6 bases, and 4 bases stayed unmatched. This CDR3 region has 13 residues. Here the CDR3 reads CASSRQGASEQYF. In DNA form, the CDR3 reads TGTGCCAGCAGTCGACAGGGGGCCAGCGAGCAGTACTTC.

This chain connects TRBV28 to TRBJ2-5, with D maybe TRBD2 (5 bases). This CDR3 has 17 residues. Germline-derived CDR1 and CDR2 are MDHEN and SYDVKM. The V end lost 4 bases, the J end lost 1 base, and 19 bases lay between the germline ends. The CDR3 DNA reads TGTGCCAGCAGTTCTCTTCGGGGAAGAACGTTCCAAGAGACCCAGTACTTC. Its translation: CASSSLRGRTFQETQYF.

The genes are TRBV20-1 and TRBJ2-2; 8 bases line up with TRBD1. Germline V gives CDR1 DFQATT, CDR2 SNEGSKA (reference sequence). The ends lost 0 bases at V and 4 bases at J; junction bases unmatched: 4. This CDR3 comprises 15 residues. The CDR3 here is CSARDGQGGTGELFF. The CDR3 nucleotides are TGCAGTGCTAGAGATGGACAGGGTGGCACCGGGGAGCTGTTTTTT.

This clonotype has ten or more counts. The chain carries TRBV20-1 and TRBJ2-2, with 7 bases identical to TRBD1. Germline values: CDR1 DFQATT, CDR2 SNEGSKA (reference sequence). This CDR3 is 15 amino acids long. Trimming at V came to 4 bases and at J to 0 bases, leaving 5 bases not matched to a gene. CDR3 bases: TGCAGTGCTATCAACAGGGGTTCGAACACCGGGGAGCTGTTTTTT. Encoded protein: CSAINRGSNTGELFF.

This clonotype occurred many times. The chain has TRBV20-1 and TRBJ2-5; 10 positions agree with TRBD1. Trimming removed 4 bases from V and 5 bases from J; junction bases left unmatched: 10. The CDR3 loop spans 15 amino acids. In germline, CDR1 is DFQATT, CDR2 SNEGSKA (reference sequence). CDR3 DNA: TGCAGTGCTACAAGACAGGGGGCGAGTTTGGAGACCCAGTACTTC. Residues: CSATRQGASLETQYF.

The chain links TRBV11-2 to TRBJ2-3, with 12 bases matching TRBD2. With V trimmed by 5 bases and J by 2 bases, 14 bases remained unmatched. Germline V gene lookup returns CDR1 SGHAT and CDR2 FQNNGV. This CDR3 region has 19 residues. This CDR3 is CASSRIRTSGVFVTDTQYF. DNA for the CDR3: TGTGCCAGCAGCCGAATAAGGACTAGCGGGGTCTTTGTCACAGATACGCAGTATTTT.

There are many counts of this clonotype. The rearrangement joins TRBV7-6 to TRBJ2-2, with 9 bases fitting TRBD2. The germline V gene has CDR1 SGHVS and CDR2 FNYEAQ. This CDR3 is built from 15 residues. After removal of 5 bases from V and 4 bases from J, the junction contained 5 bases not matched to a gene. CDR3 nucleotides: TGTGCCAGCAGCCCGGGACTAGCCAGCACCGGGGAGCTGTTTTTT. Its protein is CASSPGLASTGELFF.

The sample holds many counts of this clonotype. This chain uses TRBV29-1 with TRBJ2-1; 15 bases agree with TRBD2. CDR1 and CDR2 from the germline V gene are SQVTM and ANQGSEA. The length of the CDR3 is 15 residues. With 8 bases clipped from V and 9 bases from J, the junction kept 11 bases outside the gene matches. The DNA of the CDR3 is TGCAGCACCGGTCCGGGACTAGCGGGAGGTGGTGAGCAGTTCTTC. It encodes CSTGPGLAGGGEQFF.

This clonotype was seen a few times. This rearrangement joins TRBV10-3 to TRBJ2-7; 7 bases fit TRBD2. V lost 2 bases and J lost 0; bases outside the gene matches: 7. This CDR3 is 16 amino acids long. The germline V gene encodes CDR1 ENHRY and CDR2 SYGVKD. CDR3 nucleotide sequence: TGTGCCATCAGTGAGCGGGGGGACCTGATCTCCTACGAGCAGTACTTC. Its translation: CAISERGDLISYEQYF.

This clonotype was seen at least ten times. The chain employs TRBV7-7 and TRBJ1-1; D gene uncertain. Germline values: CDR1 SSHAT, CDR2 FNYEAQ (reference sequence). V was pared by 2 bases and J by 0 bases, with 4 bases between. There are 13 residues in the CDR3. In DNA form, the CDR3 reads TGTGCCAGCAGCTTACAGGTGAACACTGAAGCTTTCTTT. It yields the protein CASSLQVNTEAFF.

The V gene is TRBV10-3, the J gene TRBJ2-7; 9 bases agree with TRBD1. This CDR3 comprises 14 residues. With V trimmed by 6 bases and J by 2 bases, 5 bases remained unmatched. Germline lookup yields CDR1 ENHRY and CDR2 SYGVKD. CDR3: CAISPGTGPYEQYF. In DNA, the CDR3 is TGTGCCATCAGCCCCGGGACAGGGCCCTACGAGCAGTACTTC.

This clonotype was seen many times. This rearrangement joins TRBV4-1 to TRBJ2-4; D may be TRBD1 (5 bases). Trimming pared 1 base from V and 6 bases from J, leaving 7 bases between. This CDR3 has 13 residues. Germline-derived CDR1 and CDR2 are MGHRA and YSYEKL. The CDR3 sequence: CASSQAQGNIQYF. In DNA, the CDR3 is TGCGCCAGCAGCCAAGCCCAGGGAAACATTCAGTACTTC.

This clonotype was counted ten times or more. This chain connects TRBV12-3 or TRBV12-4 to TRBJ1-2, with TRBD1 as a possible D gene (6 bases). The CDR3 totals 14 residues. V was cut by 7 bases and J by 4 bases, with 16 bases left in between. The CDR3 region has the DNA TGTGCCAGCACCCGCGGGGGGGCGTCCTATGGCTACACCTTC. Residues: CASTRGGASYGYTF.

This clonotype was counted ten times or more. CDR3 coding DNA: TGCGCCAGCAGCTTGGGGGTCGGGAACTATGGCTACACCTTC. Translation gives CASSLGVGNYGYTF. The rearrangement links TRBV5-1 to TRBJ1-2; D is undetermined. Looked up from germline, CDR1 is SGHRS and CDR2 is YFSETQ. Deletions cut 0 bases from V and 2 bases from J, with 8 bases between. The CDR3 runs to 14 residues.

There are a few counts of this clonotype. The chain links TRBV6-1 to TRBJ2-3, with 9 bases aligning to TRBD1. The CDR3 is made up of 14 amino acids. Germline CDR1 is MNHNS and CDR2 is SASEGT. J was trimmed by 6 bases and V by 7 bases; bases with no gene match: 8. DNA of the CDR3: TGTGCCAGCACCCGGGACAGGGATACTGATACGCAGTATTTT. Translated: CASTRDRDTDTQYF.